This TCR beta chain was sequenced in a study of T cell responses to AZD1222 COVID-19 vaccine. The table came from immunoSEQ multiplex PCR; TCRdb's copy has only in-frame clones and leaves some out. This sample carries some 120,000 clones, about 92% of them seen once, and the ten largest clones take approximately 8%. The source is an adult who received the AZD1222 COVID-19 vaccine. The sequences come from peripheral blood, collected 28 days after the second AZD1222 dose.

CDR3 in DNA: TGCGCCAGCAGCTTGGAAGGGGATGAGCAGTTCTTC. It yields the protein CASSLEGDEQFF. V and J are TRBV5-1 and TRBJ2-1; a weak D match, TRBD1 (5 bases). This CDR3 contains 12 residues. The germline gives CDR1 SGHRS, CDR2 YFSETQ. V dropped 0 bases and J dropped 8 bases, with 6 bases sitting between them.